This T cell receptor beta chain is drawn from a study of shared clonotypes between healthy human individuals. About this clone: The germline gene is not matched at one end of the junction; a read error may be the cause.

Naive CD8 cells lacked CD45RO, underwent positive selection for CCR7 and left out terminally differentiated effector memory CD45RA+ cells. This table comes from immunoSEQ multiplex PCR, and its TCRdb copy is limited to in-frame clones, with some not included. This table holds 650,000 to 800,000 clones, under 95% found once. This CDR3 comprises 14 residues. The germline V gene encodes CDR1 LNHDA and CDR2 SQIVND (reference sequence). The material sequenced was naive CD8+ T cells sorted from blood. The chain is built from TRBV19 and TRBJ2-2, with D possibly being TRBD2 (5 bases). The sequence was collected from a man younger than 45 in good health. This CDR3 reads CASSIDQNTGEPFF. DNA for the CDR3: TGTGCCAGTAGTATCGACCAGAACACCGGGGAGCCGTTTTTT.